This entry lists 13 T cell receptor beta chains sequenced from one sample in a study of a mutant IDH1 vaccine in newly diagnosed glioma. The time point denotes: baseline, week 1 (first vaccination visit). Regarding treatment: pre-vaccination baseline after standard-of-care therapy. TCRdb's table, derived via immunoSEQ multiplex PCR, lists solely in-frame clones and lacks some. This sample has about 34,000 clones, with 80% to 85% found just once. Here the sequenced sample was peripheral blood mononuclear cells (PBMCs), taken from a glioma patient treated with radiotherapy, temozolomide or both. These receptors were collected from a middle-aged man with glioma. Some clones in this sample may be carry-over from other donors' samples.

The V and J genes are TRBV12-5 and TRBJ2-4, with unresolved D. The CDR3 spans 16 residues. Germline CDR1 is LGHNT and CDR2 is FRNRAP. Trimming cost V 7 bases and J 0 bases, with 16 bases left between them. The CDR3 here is CASVSTATLAKNIQYF. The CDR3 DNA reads TGTGCTAGTGTTTCGACGGCCACCTTAGCCAAAAACATTCAGTACTTC.

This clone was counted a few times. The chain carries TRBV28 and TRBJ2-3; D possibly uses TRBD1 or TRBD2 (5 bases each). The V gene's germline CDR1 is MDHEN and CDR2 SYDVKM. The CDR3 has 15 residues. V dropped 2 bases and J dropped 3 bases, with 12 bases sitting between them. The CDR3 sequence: CASSLGGGETDTQYF. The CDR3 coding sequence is TGTGCCAGCAGTTTAGGGGGTGGGGAGACAGATACGCAGTATTTT.

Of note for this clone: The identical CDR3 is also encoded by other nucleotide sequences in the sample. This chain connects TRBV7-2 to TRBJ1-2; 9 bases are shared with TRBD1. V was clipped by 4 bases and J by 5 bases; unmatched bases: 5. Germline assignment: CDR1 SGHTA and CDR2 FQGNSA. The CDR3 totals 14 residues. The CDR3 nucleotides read TGTGCCAGCAGCTCAGGGACAGGGAGTTATGGCTACACCTTC. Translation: CASSSGTGSYGYTF. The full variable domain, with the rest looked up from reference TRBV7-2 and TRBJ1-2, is GAGVSQSPSNKVTEKGKDVELRCDPISGHTALYWYRQSLGQGLEFLIYFQGNSAPDKSGLPSDRFSAERTGGSVSTLTIQRTQQEDSAVYLCASSSGTGSYGYTFGSGTRLTVV.

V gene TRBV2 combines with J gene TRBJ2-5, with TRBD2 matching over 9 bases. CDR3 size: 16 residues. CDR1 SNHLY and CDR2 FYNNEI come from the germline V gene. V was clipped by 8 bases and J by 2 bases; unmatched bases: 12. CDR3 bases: TGTGCCAGCGGGGTGGAGCCTAGCGGGGTTCAAGAGACCCAGTACTTC. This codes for CASGVEPSGVQETQYF.

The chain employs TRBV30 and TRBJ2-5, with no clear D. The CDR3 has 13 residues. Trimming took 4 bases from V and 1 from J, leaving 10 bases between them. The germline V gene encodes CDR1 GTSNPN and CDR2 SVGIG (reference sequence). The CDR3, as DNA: TGTGCCTGGACCGACGCCCCCCAAGAGACCCAGTACTTC. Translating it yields CAWTDAPQETQYF.

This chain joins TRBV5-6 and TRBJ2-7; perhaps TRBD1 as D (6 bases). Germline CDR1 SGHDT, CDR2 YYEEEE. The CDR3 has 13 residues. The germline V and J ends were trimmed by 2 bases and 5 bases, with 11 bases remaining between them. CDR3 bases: TGTGCCAGCAGCTTCGGTAGGGGGAACGAGCAGTACTTC. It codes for CASSFGRGNEQYF.

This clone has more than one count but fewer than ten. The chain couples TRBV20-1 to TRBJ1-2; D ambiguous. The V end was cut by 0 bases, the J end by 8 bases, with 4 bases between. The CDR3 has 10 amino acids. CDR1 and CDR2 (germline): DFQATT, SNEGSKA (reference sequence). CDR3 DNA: TGCAGTGCTAGAGATCACGGCTACACCTTC. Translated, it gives CSARDHGYTF.

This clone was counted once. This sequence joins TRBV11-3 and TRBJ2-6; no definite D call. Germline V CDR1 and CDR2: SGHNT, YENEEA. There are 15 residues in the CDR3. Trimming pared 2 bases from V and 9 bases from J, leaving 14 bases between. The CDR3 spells CASSLRRASNNVLTF. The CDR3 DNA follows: TGTGCCAGCAGCTTACGCCGGGCCTCTAACAACGTCCTGACTTTC.

The CDR3: CASSELNQPQHF. The CDR3 DNA follows: TGTGCCAGCAGCGAACTTAATCAGCCCCAGCATTTT. V is TRBV6-1 and J is TRBJ1-5; no reliable D call. V lost 6 bases to trimming and J lost 4 bases, with 7 bases between them. Germline assignment: CDR1 MNHNS and CDR2 SASEGT. This CDR3 is built from 12 residues.

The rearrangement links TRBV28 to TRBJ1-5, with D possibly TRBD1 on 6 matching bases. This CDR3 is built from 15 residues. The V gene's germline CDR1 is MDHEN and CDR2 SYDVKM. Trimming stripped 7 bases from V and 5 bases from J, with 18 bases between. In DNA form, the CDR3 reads TGTGCCAGCACCGGGGGCGGGGGCGCACATCAGCCCCAGCATTTT. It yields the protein CASTGGGGAHQPQHF.

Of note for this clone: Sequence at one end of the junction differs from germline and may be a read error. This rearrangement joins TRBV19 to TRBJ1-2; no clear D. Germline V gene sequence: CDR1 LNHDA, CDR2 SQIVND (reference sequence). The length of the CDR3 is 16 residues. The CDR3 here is CASSPIPGIGNDGYTF. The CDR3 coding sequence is TGTGCCAGTAGTCCAATCCCGGGAATTGGTAACGATGGCTACACCTTC.

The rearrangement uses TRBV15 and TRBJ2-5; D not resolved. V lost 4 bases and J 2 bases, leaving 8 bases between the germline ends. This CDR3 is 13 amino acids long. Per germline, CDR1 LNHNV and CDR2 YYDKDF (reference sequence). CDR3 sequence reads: CATSTELQETQYF. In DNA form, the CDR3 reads TGTGCCACCAGCACCGAACTTCAAGAGACCCAGTACTTC.

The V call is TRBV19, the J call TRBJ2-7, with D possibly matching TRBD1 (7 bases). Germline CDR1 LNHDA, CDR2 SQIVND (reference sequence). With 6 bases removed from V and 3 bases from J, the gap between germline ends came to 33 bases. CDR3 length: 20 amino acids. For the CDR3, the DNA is TGTGCCAGTAGCCTCAATGGAAGGACAGGAGGGACTTCAATCGACTACGAGCAGTACTTC. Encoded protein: CASSLNGRTGGTSIDYEQYF. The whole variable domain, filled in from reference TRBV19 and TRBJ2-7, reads DGGITQSPKYLFRKEGQNVTLSCEQNLNHDAMYWYRQDPGQGLRLIYYSQIVNDFQKGDIAEGYSVSREKKESFPLTVTSAQKNPTAFYLCASSLNGRTGGTSIDYEQYFGPGTRLTVT.